The 5 T cell receptor beta chains listed next were all sequenced from one sample in a study of T cell responses to AZD1222 COVID-19 vaccine. Sequencing used immunoSEQ multiplex PCR; TCRdb keeps in-frame clones, though not all of them. Among more than 50,000 clones listed, roughly 85% were seen once. This material consisted of peripheral blood, taken on day 0 of AZD1222 vaccination. Receptor source: an adult in good health.

The chain joins TRBV5-1 to TRBJ2-7; 7 positions agree with TRBD2. There are 14 residues in the CDR3. J lost 5 bases, V lost 1 base, and 6 bases had no gene match. The germline V gene encodes CDR1 SGHRS and CDR2 YFSETQ. For the CDR3, the DNA is TGCGCCAGCAGCTTGCCCCTGGGAGGGAACGAGCAGTACTTC. The encoded protein is CASSLPLGGNEQYF.

The chain carries TRBV19 and TRBJ1-1, with a weak D call TRBD1 (5 bases). The CDR3 spans 15 residues. Trimming pared 7 bases from V and 4 bases from J, leaving 19 bases between. Germline CDR1 reads LNHDA; CDR2 reads SQIVND (reference sequence). The CDR3 coding sequence is TGTGCCAGTATTGATAGCAGGGAAGCGGGCACTGAAGCTTTCTTT. It yields the protein CASIDSREAGTEAFF.

The chain links TRBV7-9 to TRBJ2-2; TRBD1 matches at 9 bases. V shed 8 bases, J shed 7 bases, and the junction held 11 bases outside the gene matches. Germline V gene data show CDR1 as SEHNR and CDR2 as FQNEAQ (reference sequence). The CDR3 is 15 amino acids. CDR3 nucleotide sequence: TGTGCCAGCCGGGGACAGGGAGAGTTCGGCGGGGAGCTGTTTTTT. It encodes CASRGQGEFGGELFF. Full variable domain (remainder filled in from reference TRBV7-9 and TRBJ2-2): DTGVSQNPRHKITKRGQNVTFRCDPISEHNRLYWYRQTLGQGPEFLTYFQNEAQLEKSRLLSDRFSAERPKGSFSTLEIQRTEQGDSAMYLCASRGQGEFGGELFFGEGSRLTVL.

The CDR3 spells CASSLTRAEQFF. Written as DNA, the CDR3 is TGTGCCAGCAGCTTGACTAGGGCGGAGCAGTTCTTC. This rearrangement joins TRBV12-3 or TRBV12-4 to TRBJ2-1; D might be TRBD2 (6 bases). The length of the CDR3 is 12 residues. V lost 6 bases, J lost 10 bases, and 13 bases lay in between.

The V and J genes are TRBV21-1 and TRBJ2-6; the table's D call of TRBD2 was not tested on the DNA. TRBV21-1 is a pseudogene segment. CDR3 length equals 15 residues. In nucleotides, the CDR3 is TGTGCCAGCACCCAACGGGTCCCCGGGGCCAACGTCCTGACTTTC. This translates into CASTQRVPGANVLTF.